The 27 T cell receptor beta chains given below trace back to one sample, sequenced in a study of blood T cells in healthy people across ages. Primers used in a second PCR of roughly 6 to 11 cycles were a sample-barcoded 5' primer and a J-beta primer mix. TCRdb analysed the 5' RACE reads with MiXCR anew, one entry per CDR3 protein. The data hold around 820,000 distinct CDR3 sequences, with around 25% observed a single time. The same sample was also used in a study of T cells of mothers and their children.

The sequencing input was blood. The origin of the receptors is a boy younger than 18 in good health.

There are a few counts of this clonotype. The chain joins TRBV24-1 to TRBJ2-5; TRBD2 might be the D (6 bases). The CDR3 contains 16 residues. Between the trimmed V and J ends, which lost 4 bases and 2 bases, there was a span of 16 bases. Germline lookup yields CDR1 KGHDR and CDR2 SFDVKD. The CDR3 region has the DNA TGTGCCACCAGTGACCCCGGTCGACTAGATCAAGAGACCCAGTACTTC. Protein: CATSDPGRLDQETQYF.

The table lists this clonotype with a few counts. CDR3 residues: CASLRGTGSYEQYF. CDR3 in DNA: TGTGCCAGCCTTCGGGGGACAGGGTCCTACGAGCAGTACTTC. The chain carries TRBV2 and TRBJ2-7; 9 positions match TRBD1. Germline lookup yields CDR1 SNHLY and CDR2 FYNNEI. This CDR3 spans 14 amino acids. V dropped 8 bases and J dropped 1; count of bases not matched to a gene: 6.

This clonotype was recorded a few times. The chain combines TRBV20-1 with TRBJ1-1; D gene uncertain. The CDR3 sequence is 13 residues long. V was pared by 6 bases and J by 1 base, with 12 bases between. Looked up from germline, CDR1 is DFQATT and CDR2 is SNEGSKA (reference sequence). The CDR3 protein is CSARPGGNTEAFF. The CDR3 DNA follows: TGCAGTGCCCGACCAGGAGGGAACACTGAAGCTTTCTTT.

This clonotype was counted a few times. The chain joins TRBV4-3 to TRBJ2-7; weak D call: TRBD1 (6 bases). The germline V and J ends were trimmed by 5 bases and 3 bases, with 14 bases remaining between them. The CDR3 spans 14 residues. Germline V gene sequence: CDR1 LGHNA, CDR2 YSLEER. The CDR3: CASSVSRDNYEQYF. CDR3 in DNA: TGCGCCAGCAGCGTCTCCAGGGACAACTACGAGCAGTACTTC.

This clonotype was picked up a small number of times. This chain uses TRBV20-1 with TRBJ2-5; D may be TRBD1 (5 bases). The J call may be faulty, since TRBJ2-7 better matches the DNA end. CDR1 DFQATT and CDR2 SNEGSKA come from the germline V gene (reference sequence). The CDR3 length is 13 residues. The CDR3 DNA reads TGCAGTGCTAGATCCTGGACATCCTACGAGCAGTACTTC. As protein: CSARSWTSYEQYF.

In this sample, this clonotype turned up many times. The CDR3 nucleotides are TGTGCCAGCAGCCCGGAAGCATCCTACGAGCAGTACTTC. Its protein is CASSPEASYEQYF. The chain uses TRBV4-2 and TRBJ2-7; D is undetermined. V was shortened by 4 bases and J by 1 base, with 8 bases between the two germline ends. Germline assignment: CDR1 LGHNA and CDR2 YNFKEQ. CDR3 size: 13 residues.

V is TRBV12-3 or TRBV12-4 and J is TRBJ2-7, with D possibly being TRBD2 (6 bases). This CDR3 spans 13 amino acids. Trimming removed 6 bases from V and 2 bases from J, with 11 bases in between. CDR3 nucleotide sequence: TGTGCCAGCAGCCGGGACTCCCCCTACGAGCAGTACTTC. Protein sequence: CASSRDSPYEQYF.

This clonotype was recorded a few times. The CDR3 region is CASGGPRDSTNEKLFF. The CDR3 nucleotides read TGTGCCAGCGGAGGACCCCGAGACTCAACTAATGAAAAACTGTTTTTT. J is TRBJ1-4 and V is TRBV28; no reliable D call. The germline V and J ends were trimmed by 8 bases and 0 bases, with 16 bases remaining between them. Germline-derived CDR1 and CDR2 are MDHEN and SYDVKM. There are 16 residues in the CDR3.

This clonotype was recorded a few times. The gene calls are TRBV7-2 and TRBJ2-7; 7 positions agree with TRBD1. The CDR3 sequence is 15 residues long. Germline assignment: CDR1 SGHTA and CDR2 FQGNSA. Trimming cost V 5 bases and J 5 bases; bases outside gene matches: 12. The DNA of the CDR3 is TGTGCCAGCAGCGGTCCCGGGACAGAGGTCAACGAGCAGTACTTC. This translates into CASSGPGTEVNEQYF.

This clonotype has just a few counts. The chain combines TRBV5-5 with TRBJ1-2, with D possibly matching TRBD1 (5 bases). Trimming removed 4 bases from V and 0 bases from J, with 16 bases in between. The CDR3 runs to 16 residues. Per germline, CDR1 SGHKS and CDR2 YYEKEE (reference sequence). The CDR3 sequence: CASSPRTHAANYGYTF. The CDR3 DNA sequence: TGTGCCAGCAGCCCCAGGACACACGCAGCTAACTATGGCTACACCTTC.

This clonotype was observed a handful of times. This chain uses TRBV28 with TRBJ1-4, with a tentative D call TRBD1 (5 bases). This CDR3 contains 15 residues. Trimming pared 7 bases from V and 0 bases from J, leaving 12 bases between. Germline V gives CDR1 MDHEN, CDR2 SYDVKM. CDR3 in amino acids: CASMGTAATNEKLFF. Here the CDR3 DNA reads TGTGCCAGCATGGGGACTGCTGCAACTAATGAAAAACTGTTTTTT.

With respect to this clonotype: Just one base apart from a much larger clone, this may be a read error. This chain links TRBV28 with TRBJ1-2; TRBD1 is a possible D gene (6 bases). Per germline, CDR1 MDHEN and CDR2 SYDVKM. The CDR3 is 14 residues long. CDR3 coding DNA: TGTGCCAGCAGTTCAGGGGACGGCGCCTATGGCTGCACCTTC. Translation gives CASSSGDGAYGCTF.

This clonotype was counted only a few times. V gene TRBV30 combines with J gene TRBJ2-4; unclear D gene. The CDR3 loop spans 11 amino acids. V was cut by 0 bases and J by 6 bases, with 3 bases left in between. The germline gives CDR1 GTSNPN, CDR2 SVGIG (reference sequence). The CDR3 is CAWSVGNIQYF. Here the CDR3 DNA reads TGTGCCTGGAGTGTGGGAAACATTCAGTACTTC. The variable domain in full, with the rest retrieved from reference TRBV30 and TRBJ2-4, is SQTIHQWPATLVQPVGSPLSLECTVEGTSNPNLYWYRQAAGRGLQLLFYSVGIGQISSEVPQNLSASRPQDRQFILSSKKLLLSDSGFYLCAWSVGNIQYFGAGTRLSVL.

J is TRBJ2-3 and V is TRBV7-2, with TRBD1 matching over 8 bases. Germline V gene sequence: CDR1 SGHTA, CDR2 FQGNSA. This CDR3 has 13 amino acids. V trimming: 5 bases; J trimming: 6 bases; junction bases outside the gene matches: 4. The CDR3 reads CASSIRQGDTQYF. CDR3 bases: TGTGCCAGCAGCATTAGACAGGGGGATACGCAGTATTTT.

The CDR3 protein is CSASERTAGPRPDTQYF. CDR3 nucleotide sequence: TGCAGTGCTTCCGAGAGGACAGCGGGACCCCGCCCAGATACGCAGTATTTT. This chain links TRBV20-1 with TRBJ2-3; tentatively, D is TRBD2 (7 bases). The CDR3 consists of 17 residues. V was trimmed by 5 bases and J by 4 bases, leaving 25 bases between them. Germline loops: CDR1 DFQATT, CDR2 SNEGSKA (reference sequence).

The chain employs TRBV7-2 and TRBJ1-1; D remains ambiguous. V was cut by 5 bases and J by 7 bases, with 17 bases left in between. Germline V gene sequence: CDR1 SGHTA, CDR2 FQGNSA. The CDR3 consists of 14 residues. The CDR3 DNA follows: TGTGCCAGCAGCCAGAACTTCGGACGGAGTGAAGCTTTCTTT. Translated, it gives CASSQNFGRSEAFF.

In DNA, the CDR3 is TGCAGTGCTAGAGACCCCCAGCGGGGCACAGATACGCAGTATTTT. This encodes CSARDPQRGTDTQYF. The rearrangement uses TRBV20-1 and TRBJ2-3, with D perhaps TRBD2 (6 bases). The CDR3 is made up of 15 amino acids. Per the germline V gene, CDR1 is DFQATT and CDR2 is SNEGSKA (reference sequence). V was pared by 0 bases and J by 1 base, with 11 bases between.

The chain couples TRBV6-1 to TRBJ1-6; D remains ambiguous. CDR1 and CDR2 (germline): MNHNS, SASEGT. The CDR3 extends over 14 amino acids. V was pared by 3 bases and J by 2 bases, with 5 bases between. The CDR3 here is CASSEWPYNSPLHF. Written as DNA, the CDR3 is TGTGCCAGCAGTGAGTGGCCCTATAATTCACCCCTCCACTTT.

The chain has TRBV20-1 and TRBJ1-6; maybe TRBD1 (5 bases). The V end lost 3 bases, the J end lost 7 bases, and 10 bases lay between the germline ends. Germline V CDR1 and CDR2: DFQATT, SNEGSKA (reference sequence). The CDR3 has 13 residues. The CDR3 DNA is TGCAGTGCTAGGGGGGTCGGCAATTCACCCCTCCACTTT. Translating it yields CSARGVGNSPLHF.

In its sample, this clonotype was seen a few times. The gene calls are TRBV7-9 and TRBJ1-3; D gene unclear. Germline CDR1 and CDR2: SEHNR and FQNEAQ (reference sequence). The V and J ends lost 4 bases and 4 bases respectively, with 11 bases between them. The CDR3 spans 14 residues. Written as DNA, the CDR3 is TGTGCCAGCAGCTCCAACTTGTCGGGAAACACCATATATTTT. Residues: CASSSNLSGNTIYF.

This clonotype was counted a few times. The CDR3 DNA is TGCAGCGTTCTAGGGCCAACGGTCTACTCCTACGAGCAGTACTTC. It specifies CSVLGPTVYSYEQYF. The J gene is TRBJ2-5, the V gene TRBV29-1; D is unresolved. The J call is uncertain, as TRBJ2-7 better fits the DNA end. The CDR3 is 15 amino acids. The germline gives CDR1 SQVTM, CDR2 ANQGSEA.

The chain employs TRBV20-1 and TRBJ2-3; a weak D match, TRBD2 (5 bases). V was clipped by 3 bases and J by 3 bases, with 13 bases between them. Germline values: CDR1 DFQATT, CDR2 SNEGSKA (reference sequence). The CDR3 covers 14 residues. The CDR3 DNA reads as TGCAGTGCTAGTCCCGGGGTATTGACAGATACGCAGTATTTT. Its translation: CSASPGVLTDTQYF.

Only a few counts were recorded for this clonotype. The chain employs TRBV29-1 and TRBJ2-1, with 10 positions matching TRBD2. The germline V gene has CDR1 SQVTM and CDR2 ANQGSEA. CDR3 size: 15 residues. V gave up 4 bases and J gave up 0 bases; unmatched junction bases: 3. CDR3: CSVGASGSSYNEQFF. In DNA, the CDR3 is TGCAGCGTTGGGGCTAGCGGGAGCTCCTACAATGAGCAGTTCTTC.

This chain uses TRBV7-9 with TRBJ2-2, with 9 positions matching TRBD1. Looked up from germline, CDR1 is SEHNR and CDR2 is FQNEAQ (reference sequence). Germline trimming cut 4 bases from V and 0 bases from J; bases unmatched to any gene: 3. The CDR3 runs 16 residues. CDR3 sequence (DNA): TGTGCCAGCAGCTGGGACAGGGTAACGAACACCGGGGAGCTGTTTTTT. Its translation: CASSWDRVTNTGELFF.

This chain connects TRBV29-1 to TRBJ2-7; D may correspond to TRBD1 or TRBD2 (5 bases each). From germline, CDR1 is SQVTM and CDR2 ANQGSEA. This CDR3 is built from 13 residues. V was shortened by 4 bases and J by 6 bases, with 16 bases between the two germline ends. CDR3 coding DNA: TGCAGCGTTGCAGGGTCTGGGAGCGTCGAGCAGTACTTC. As protein: CSVAGSGSVEQYF.

There are many counts of this clonotype. The chain carries TRBV18 and TRBJ2-4, with 8 bases that match TRBD1. The CDR3 spans 14 residues. With 6 bases clipped from V and 8 bases from J, the junction kept 9 bases outside the gene matches. Germline assignment: CDR1 KGHSH and CDR2 LQKENI. The CDR3 spells CASSPDRAGDIQYF. In nucleotides, the CDR3 is TGTGCCAGCTCGCCGGACAGGGCTGGCGACATTCAGTACTTC. Full variable domain (rest looked up from reference TRBV18 and TRBJ2-4): NAGVMQNPRHLVRRRGQEARLRCSPMKGHSHVYWYRQLPEEGLKFMVYLQKENIIDESGMPKERFSAEFPKEGPSILRIQQVVRGDSAAYFCASSPDRAGDIQYFGAGTRLSVL.

This clonotype occurred a few times. The chain has TRBV6-6 and TRBJ2-1; TRBD1 aligns across 8 bases. Trimming cost V 5 bases and J 3 bases; bases outside gene matches: 6. Germline lookup yields CDR1 MNHNY and CDR2 SVGAGI (reference sequence). This CDR3 comprises 15 residues. The DNA of the CDR3 is TGTGCCAGCAGTCTCCGGACAGGGATCTACAATGAGCAGTTCTTC. It specifies CASSLRTGIYNEQFF.